This record concerns one T cell receptor (beta chain) sequence. Source study methods: Amplification of reference gene primers provided the estimated nucleated cell counts. Measured with immunoSEQ multiplex PCR; TCRdb has only the in-frame clones, and not every one. V, J and clone size are those of that table, while D and trimming were read from the DNA. The sample gives over 55,000 clones, 82% of which show up once; roughly 15% is in the top ten. This specimen belongs to a study of blood T cell repertoires in COVID-19. About the study: Acute and convalescent COVID-19 samples came from the United States, Italy and Spain. The analysed material was cDNA or gDNA that came from T cells, B-cell-depleted T cells, or PBMCs.

The receptor was derived from a woman aged 80 or over with acute or convalescent COVID-19. The sequenced sample consisted of peripheral blood.

CDR3 DNA sequence: TGTGCCAGCAGTCCTCTGGGGGCGGATGAAAAACTGTTTTTT. This translates into CASSPLGADEKLFF. The chain is built from TRBV7-9 and TRBJ1-4; tentatively, D is TRBD1 (6 bases). The CDR3 runs to 14 residues. Germline CDR1 SEHNR, CDR2 FQNEAQ (reference sequence). The ends were cut back, 6 bases at V and 6 bases at J, with 14 bases in the middle.